This T cell receptor (beta chain) is drawn from a study of blood T cell repertoires in COVID-19. This CDR3 is 16 amino acids long. V lost 0 bases and J 6 bases, leaving 15 bases between the germline ends. Generated by immunoSEQ multiplex PCR, the TCRdb table keeps only in-frame clones and is missing some. The sample records 95,000 to 150,000 clones, roughly 86% being singletons. The TCR was taken from a human donor in a cohort sampled during active COVID-19. The rearrangement uses TRBV23-1 and TRBJ2-1; a possible D gene is TRBD2 (6 bases). TRBV23-1 is an ORF, and what it does is uncertain. The sample comprised peripheral blood. The CDR3 bases are TGCGCCAGCAGTCAATCGCCTCAGGGAGGAGGCAATGAGCAGTTCTTC. It is translated as CASSQSPQGGGNEQFF.